This T cell receptor beta chain was captured by sequencing in a study of STAT5B mutations in CD4+ large granular lymphocyte leukemia (dated by TCRdb to between 2020 and 2023). About the study as a whole: Among healthy controls, the CDR3 'QG' motif was associated with a particular HLA allele. The study compared the TCRbeta repertoires of patients with CD4+ T-cell large granular lymphocyte leukemia against the TCRbeta repertoires of healthy blood donors. Flow cytometry on FACSCanto II or FACSVerse showed that the purified fractions were more than 95% pure among lymphocytes.

As to this clone: The antigen it recognizes is unknown. Base qualities are not provided; no much larger clone lies one nucleotide away.

The research as a whole found: Compared with healthy CD4+ repertoires, CD4-sorted patient repertoires appeared more clonal, and this difference remained even after the putative leukemic clones were removed. TRBV06-family usage was enriched among the top patient clones (8/27) compared with healthy controls (2/35). Main leukemic clonotypes were private to each patient, although approximately 25% of the main leukemic clonotypes were found at low frequency in the non-leukemic repertoires of other patients. The data were not HLA-matched, and the relatively small sample size could explain the higher clonality seen in CD4+ compared with CD8+ T-LGLL.

The immunoSEQ assay at survey resolution was used to sequence TCRbeta rearrangements from genomic DNA. The study's own analysis went as follows. In the TCR sequencing data, the lowest productive clonotype frequency that could be detected was 2.59 x 10-5. Analyses included only productive TCRbeta rearrangements, meaning complete and in-frame sequences. The clonality of each sample was calculated as Simpson clonality in the immunoSEQ Analyzer version 3.0. Clones were binned by frequency as very rare, small, medium, large (1-20%) or hyperexpanded (>20%). Generation probabilities were estimated with OLGA 1.2.3, V-gene circos plots were made with VDJtools, specificities were searched in VDJdb, and CDR3 motifs were identified with GLIPH. TCRdb stores this immuneACCESS table with in-frame sequences only. Part of the clones is absent; in the studies checked, under half of the shortfall reflects unresolved V genes, and no reason is known for the rest. That table gives V, J and clone size, and the DNA gave D and trimming. This sample comprises tens of thousands of clones, roughly 72% of them detected only once. The leading ten clones occupy approximately 0.29% of the sample.

Measured from the cysteine to the phenylalanine, the CDR3 is 13 residues long. CDR3 DNA only is kept here, 39 bases in frame from base 1. CDR1 and CDR2 were assigned from the germline V gene as ENHRY and SYGVKD. Between the V and J ends, shortened by 6 bases and 4 bases respectively, the junction contains 12 bases. The healthy controls were 37 blood donors, and the buffy coats of these donors were supplied by the Finnish Red Cross blood service. All TCR-sequenced material derived from peripheral blood: patient blood samples and healthy donor buffy coats. Ficoll-Hypaque gradient centrifugation was used to isolate peripheral blood mononuclear cells. CD4+ cells were magnetically purified from the buffy coats of healthy controls. Genomic DNA was extracted with the Gentra Puregene Cell and Tissue kit and quantified on a Qubit 2.0 fluorometer.

This TCR was sampled from a human donor in good health. The rearrangement combines TRBV10-3 with TRBJ1-2; TRBD1 might be the D gene, on 6 matching bases. The sample consisted of CD4+ T cells from blood buffy coats. The CDR3 protein: CAISGGQSYGYTF. Read as DNA, the sequence is TGTGCCATCAGCGGGGGGCAGAGCTATGGCTACACCTTC.